The 9 T cell receptor beta chains presented below share a single source sample, sequenced in a study of Ad26.COV2.S vaccination and SARS-CoV-2 variants. Indicated treatment: 15 to 20 received Ad26.COV2.S at low or high dose, single or two shots; 5 received placebo; per-sample allocation not given. The samples were gathered on day 63 after the first injection of vaccine or placebo. The protocol was immunoSEQ multiplex PCR, while the TCRdb copy is restricted to in-frame clones and leaves out a portion. The table records around 320,000 clones, around four fifths of them present only once. This sample comprised peripheral blood, obtained in a trial of Ad26.COV2.S vaccine versus placebo. These receptors were obtained from a person aged 18-65 years who received the Ad26.COV2.S COVID-19 vaccine or a placebo.

V and J are TRBV10-3 and TRBJ1-2; no firm D call. The CDR3 consists of 16 residues. Trimming removed 0 bases from V and 2 bases from J, with 13 bases in between. Germline loops: CDR1 ENHRY, CDR2 SYGVKD. This CDR3 reads CAISESMVGNNYGYTF. Here the CDR3 DNA reads TGTGCCATCAGTGAGTCGATGGTGGGGAACAACTATGGCTACACCTTC.

A single count supports this clone. The chain carries TRBV5-1 and TRBJ2-1; unclear D gene. The germline V gene has CDR1 SGHRS and CDR2 YFSETQ. The length of the CDR3 is 13 residues. V lost 3 bases to trimming and J lost 4 bases, with 8 bases between them. DNA for the CDR3: TGCGCCAGCAGCTCGGACCGATACAATGAGCAGTTCTTC. Protein sequence: CASSSDRYNEQFF.

This clone occurred a few times. This chain uses TRBV5-5 with TRBJ2-7; 7 bases line up with TRBD1. V trimming: 0 bases; J trimming: 11 bases; junction bases outside the gene matches: 5. The CDR3 has 12 amino acids. CDR1 SGHKS and CDR2 YYEKEE come from the germline V gene (reference sequence). CDR3 sequence: CASSLVAQGEYF. Written as DNA, the CDR3 is TGTGCCAGCAGCTTGGTAGCGCAGGGGGAGTACTTC.

This clone was seen just once. The V and J genes are TRBV7-2 and TRBJ2-7; 7 bases agree with TRBD1. This CDR3 spans 14 amino acids. Germline V gene lookup returns CDR1 SGHTA and CDR2 FQGNSA. The V gene end was trimmed by 4 bases and the J gene end by 1 base; junction bases not matched to a gene: 4. The DNA of the CDR3 is TGTGCCAGCAGCTACGGGACAGCGTCCTACGAGCAGTACTTC. This translates into CASSYGTASYEQYF.

V is TRBV7-3 and J is TRBJ2-3, with D unclear. The germline CDR1 and CDR2 sequences are SGHTA and FQGTGA. Deletions cut 2 bases from V and 0 bases from J, with 9 bases between. CDR3 length: 15 amino acids. CDR3 bases: TGTGCCAGCAGCTTACTTGGCCTCAGCACAGATACGCAGTATTTT. Its protein is CASSLLGLSTDTQYF.

The V and J genes are TRBV5-1 and TRBJ2-5; D may match TRBD1 or TRBD2 (5 bases each). The CDR3 is 16 amino acids. V was trimmed by 3 bases and J by 2 bases, leaving 17 bases between them. The germline V gene encodes CDR1 SGHRS and CDR2 YFSETQ. The CDR3 region is CASSSELKGRQETQYF. Written as DNA, the CDR3 is TGCGCCAGCAGCTCTGAGCTTAAGGGGAGACAAGAGACCCAGTACTTC.

The chain joins TRBV6-5 to TRBJ2-7; 11 positions match TRBD2. The CDR3 is 13 residues long. The germline gives CDR1 MNHEY, CDR2 SVGAGI. J gave up 6 bases and V 8 bases, and 6 bases lay outside the gene matches. CDR3 in DNA: TGTGCCAGCGCCAGGGGACTAGCGGCCGAGCAGTACTTC. This encodes CASARGLAAEQYF.

This chain uses TRBV11-1 with TRBJ2-3; 7 bases match TRBD2. The CDR3 is 15 amino acids. Germline CDR1 is SGHAT and CDR2 is FQDESV (reference sequence). The ends lost 7 bases at V and 2 bases at J; junction bases unmatched: 9. The CDR3 sequence is CASTKSGEITDTQYF. Written as DNA, the CDR3 is TGTGCCAGCACCAAGAGCGGGGAGATCACAGATACGCAGTATTTT.

This sequence joins TRBV19 and TRBJ1-1; 7 bases align to TRBD1. V lost 6 bases, J lost 0 bases, and 4 bases stayed unmatched. Germline CDR1 and CDR2: LNHDA and SQIVND (reference sequence). The CDR3 has 14 amino acids. The chain's CDR3 is CASRDRSLNTEAFF. The CDR3 DNA reads as TGTGCCAGTAGGGACAGGAGCCTGAACACTGAAGCTTTCTTT.